The clone carrying this TCR beta chain was picked up many times. Its antigen is not identified. This entry comes from a study of neurological immune-mediated disorders. Findings and caveats of the study: Because no CDR3 amino acid sequences were shared across subjects by expanded clones, private repertoires were suggested in all groups.

cDNA was made by 5'RACE with 10-nucleotide random UMIs. TCRdb itself ran the 5' RACE reads through MiXCR, one entry per CDR3 protein. The table has roughly 75,000 distinct CDR3 sequences, around 15% seen once. This CDR3 spans 16 amino acids. The ends were cut back, 1 base at V and 7 bases at J, with 17 bases in the middle. Germline V gene lookup returns CDR1 DFQATT and CDR2 SNEGSKA (reference sequence). Time point here: longitudinal time-point 1 (baseline). 2 million PBMCs stored at -80 C were the source of the unsorted libraries. Source material: PBMCs. The receptor's source is a female donor with HTLV-1-associated myelopathy (HAM/TSP). The V gene is TRBV20-1, the J gene TRBJ1-6; D is undetermined. The CDR3 here is CSARAGGARGNSPLHF. The CDR3 DNA reads TGCAGTGCTAGAGCTGGCGGAGCTCGAGGAAATTCACCCCTCCACTTT.